What follows is one TCR beta chain and its context. This entry belongs to a study of T-cell memory formation after mild COVID-19. TCRdb used MiXCR to reprocess the 5' RACE reads, holding one entry per CDR3 protein. The profile shows about 620,000 distinct CDR3 sequences, roughly 17% of them singletons. Trimming removed 3 bases from V and 2 bases from J, with 14 bases in between. Germline assignment: CDR1 SNHLY and CDR2 FYNNEI. The CDR3 totals 15 residues. Input material: PBMCs or a T cell subset sorted from them (not recorded which). The chain couples TRBV2 to TRBJ2-7; the D call may be TRBD1 or TRBD2 (5 bases each). The clonotype originates from an adult woman who had mild COVID-19 (a few samples of this study predate the infection). Cell type and time point are not known. The CDR3 sequence: CASSDWDGYTYEQYF. The CDR3, as DNA: TGTGCCAGCAGTGATTGGGACGGATATACCTACGAGCAGTACTTC.